These 3 T cell receptor beta chains came from one sample sequenced in a study of Tregs in tolerant kidney transplant recipients. Related graft donors supplied nonmyeloablative bone marrow transplants, and mixed chimerism was transient. TCRdb's copy holds only in-frame clones and misses some; the assay was immunoSEQ multiplex PCR. The sample contains 90,000 or so clones, roughly 93% of which appear only once. This sample comprised CD4+ T cells from blood (PBMCs), obtained 12 months after the transplant. Receptors originate from a human patient who received a combined kidney and bone marrow transplant. Some T cells may have originated in the graft donor.

V usage is TRBV28 and J usage is TRBJ1-1, with no clear D. The ends were cut back, 4 bases at V and 1 base at J, with 10 bases in the middle. CDR3 length: 14 amino acids. Germline V gene data show CDR1 as MDHEN and CDR2 as SYDVKM. CDR3 sequence (DNA): TGTGCCAGCAGTTCCCCAGGTGAGAACACTGAAGCTTTCTTT. Translated, it gives CASSSPGENTEAFF.

V is TRBV30 and J is TRBJ2-7; D possibly corresponds to TRBD2 (5 bases). CDR1 is GTSNPN and CDR2 is SVGIG in the germline V gene (reference sequence). V was clipped by 4 bases and J by 7 bases, with 17 bases between them. This CDR3 has 13 amino acids. CDR3 protein: CAWKGSRWEEQYF. DNA of the CDR3: TGTGCCTGGAAAGGGAGCCGGTGGGAGGAGCAGTACTTC.

The chain has TRBV5-1 and TRBJ2-1; TRBD2 agrees at 10 bases. V dropped 4 bases and J dropped 6; count of bases not matched to a gene: 13. CDR1 and CDR2 (germline): SGHRS, YFSETQ. The length of the CDR3 is 17 residues. The CDR3 DNA sequence: TGCGCCAGCAGCCTTCTAGCGGGAGTCGACCCAGGCAATGAGCAGTTCTTC. Protein product: CASSLLAGVDPGNEQFF.